The 9 T cell receptor beta chains below were found in one sample sequenced in a study of CD8+CD57+ T cells in acquired aplastic anemia. For CDR3 and TCR beta VDJ profiling, genomic DNA was the template used. Each CDR3 protein gets one entry after TCRdb re-called the reads with MiXCR. Counted here are fewer than 200,000 distinct CDR3 sequences, approximately 48% occurring once; the ten biggest clones make up over 10%. Only patients with CD8+CD57+ cell expansion on flow cytometry were chosen for sequencing. The sample was sorted CD4+, CD8+, or CD8+CD57+ T cells (not recorded which) from PBMCs. The receptors shown here come from a human donor with aplastic anemia.

The rearrangement links TRBV3-1 to TRBJ2-7, with D unresolved. Trimming removed 0 bases from V and 3 bases from J, with 15 bases in between. This CDR3 comprises 16 residues. Germline values: CDR1 LGHDT, CDR2 YNNKEL (reference sequence). For the CDR3, the DNA is TGTGCCAGCAGCCAAGAGGACCAATACCCCCTCTACGAGCAGTACTTC. Translating it yields CASSQEDQYPLYEQYF.

At least ten counts were recorded for this clonotype. The rearrangement links TRBV7-2 to TRBJ1-2, with D possibly TRBD1 on 5 matching bases. With 5 bases removed from V and 7 bases from J, the gap between germline ends came to 14 bases. This CDR3 has 13 amino acids. Per the germline V gene, CDR1 is SGHTA and CDR2 is FQGNSA. CDR3: CASSPIVGAGYTF. CDR3 sequence (DNA): TGTGCCAGCAGCCCTATCGTTGGGGCTGGCTACACCTTC.

The chain links TRBV29-1 to TRBJ2-1; 8 positions agree with TRBD2. The CDR3 spans 14 residues. CDR1 and CDR2 from the germline V gene are SQVTM and ANQGSEA. J gave up 5 bases and V 5 bases, and 8 bases lay outside the gene matches. The CDR3 sequence: CSVTGRGVDNEQFF. For the CDR3, the DNA is TGCAGCGTTACGGGGCGGGGGGTTGACAATGAGCAGTTCTTC.

The table lists this clonotype with a count of one. The junction departs from the called germline gene at one end, perhaps through a read error. The chain links TRBV7-8 to TRBJ1-1; D possibly corresponds to TRBD1 (5 bases). In germline, CDR1 is SGHVS, CDR2 FQNEAQ. The CDR3 sequence is 14 residues long. CDR3 bases: TGTGCCAGCAGCCCTGTCTATACTATGGGGTCTGGGACCTTT. It specifies CASSPVYTMGSGTF.

The sample holds one count of this clonotype. The chain is built from TRBV6-1 and TRBJ1-4; TRBD1 is a possible D gene (6 bases). Germline CDR1 reads MNHNS; CDR2 reads SASEGT. The CDR3 extends over 16 amino acids. The V end lost 2 bases, the J end lost 5 bases, and 15 bases lay between the germline ends. Here the CDR3 reads CASSELGGHGNEKLFF. The CDR3, as DNA: TGTGCCAGCAGTGAACTAGGGGGGCACGGAAATGAAAAACTGTTTTTT.

This clonotype turned up a few times. V usage is TRBV7-3 and J usage is TRBJ2-5; D call uncertain. Germline CDR1 and CDR2: SGHTA and FQGTGA. With 5 bases removed from V and 1 base from J, the gap between germline ends came to 8 bases. The CDR3 spans 13 residues. CDR3 sequence reads: CASSPHPQETQYF. CDR3 in DNA: TGTGCCAGCAGCCCCCACCCCCAAGAGACCCAGTACTTC.

V and J are TRBV7-8 and TRBJ2-3; 8 bases are a match to TRBD1. The CDR3 is 13 amino acids. Losses at the gene ends were 7 bases for V and 6 bases for J; bases not matched to a gene: 6. CDR1 and CDR2 from the germline V gene are SGHVS and FQNEAQ. The CDR3, as DNA: TGTGCCAGCAATCAGGGGGCAGGGGATACGCAGTATTTT. This gives the protein CASNQGAGDTQYF.

The chain couples TRBV29-1 to TRBJ1-1, with a possible D match to TRBD1 (6 bases). V lost 3 bases and J lost 7, with 9 bases in between. The CDR3 covers 11 residues. The germline CDR1 and CDR2 sequences are SQVTM and ANQGSEA. CDR3 loop: CSVDQGFEAFF. The CDR3 DNA sequence: TGCAGCGTTGACCAGGGGTTTGAAGCTTTCTTT. The full variable domain, with the rest looked up from reference TRBV29-1 and TRBJ1-1, is SAVISQKPSRDICQRGTSLTIQCQVDSQVTMMFWYRQQPGQSLTLIATANQGSEATYESGFVIDKFPISRPNLTFSTLTVSNMSPEDSSIYLCSVDQGFEAFFGQGTRLTVV.

This clonotype showed up just a few times. The CDR3 ends on some other residue instead of the conserved phenylalanine or tryptophan, so this is likely a read error. The chain couples TRBV2 to TRBJ2-7; D remains unclear. Trimming took 4 bases from V and 2 from J, leaving 18 bases between them. The germline CDR1 and CDR2 sequences are SNHLY and FYNNEI. The CDR3 consists of 16 residues. The CDR3 region is CASSVPPATYAYEQYL. CDR3 DNA sequence: TGTGCCAGCAGTGTCCCCCCGGCCACGTACGCCTACGAGCAGTACCTC.